This T cell receptor beta chain is from a study of T cell responses to AZD1222 COVID-19 vaccine. Assay used: immunoSEQ multiplex PCR; TCRdb lists only in-frame clones, some missing. The repertoire has 89,000 or so clones, 80% to 95% of them found once; the top ten carry approximately 30%. Study-wide results and caveats: Breadth and depth of Spike-specific TCRs rose after two AZD1222 doses. Every sample of the repertoires postdated the peak T cell response. Donors skewed white British and female; clonal diversity was possibly underestimated. Variant regions that are unmutated are reportedly the target of nearly half of spike-specific TCRs.

Germline V gives CDR1 SGDLS, CDR2 YYNGEE. The CDR3 has 13 residues. V shed 4 bases and J shed 7 bases, with 14 bases lying between them. A remark on this clone: Antigen unknown.

This TCR came from an adult who received the AZD1222 COVID-19 vaccine. V gene TRBV9 combines with J gene TRBJ1-1, with D possibly being TRBD1 (5 bases). This material consisted of peripheral blood, taken 28 days after the second AZD1222 dose. Here the CDR3 DNA reads TGTGCCAGCAGCCTCGGGACCTGGAGTGAAGCTTTCTTT. Residues: CASSLGTWSEAFF.